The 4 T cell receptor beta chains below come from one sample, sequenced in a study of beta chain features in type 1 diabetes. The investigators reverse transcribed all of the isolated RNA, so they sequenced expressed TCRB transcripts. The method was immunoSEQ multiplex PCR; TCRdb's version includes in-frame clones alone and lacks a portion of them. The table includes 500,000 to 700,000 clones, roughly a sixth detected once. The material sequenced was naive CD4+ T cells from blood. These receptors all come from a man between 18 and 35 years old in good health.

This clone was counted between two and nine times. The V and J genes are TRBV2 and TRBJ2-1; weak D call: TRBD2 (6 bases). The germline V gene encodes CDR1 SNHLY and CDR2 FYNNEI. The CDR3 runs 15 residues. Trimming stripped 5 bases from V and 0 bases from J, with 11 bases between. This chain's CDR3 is CASSTQAGSYNEQFF. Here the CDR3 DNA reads TGTGCCAGCAGTACCCAAGCGGGCTCCTACAATGAGCAGTTCTTC. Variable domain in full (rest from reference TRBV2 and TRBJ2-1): EPEVTQTPSHQVTQMGQEVILRCVPISNHLYFYWYRQILGQKVEFLVSFYNNEISEKSEIFDDQFSVERPDGSNFTLKIRSTKLEDSAMYFCASSTQAGSYNEQFFGPGTRLTVL.

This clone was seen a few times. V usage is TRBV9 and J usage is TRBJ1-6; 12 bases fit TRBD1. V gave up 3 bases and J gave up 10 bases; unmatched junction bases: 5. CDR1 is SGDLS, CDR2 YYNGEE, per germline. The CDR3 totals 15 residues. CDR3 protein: CASSESGTGGSPLHF. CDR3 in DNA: TGTGCCAGCAGCGAGAGTGGGACAGGGGGCTCACCCCTCCACTTT.

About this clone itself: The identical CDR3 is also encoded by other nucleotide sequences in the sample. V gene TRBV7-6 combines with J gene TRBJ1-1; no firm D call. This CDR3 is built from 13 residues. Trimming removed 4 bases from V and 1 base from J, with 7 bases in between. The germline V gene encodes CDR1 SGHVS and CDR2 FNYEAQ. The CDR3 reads CASSSQENTEAFF. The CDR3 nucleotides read TGTGCCAGCAGCTCGCAAGAGAACACTGAAGCTTTCTTT.

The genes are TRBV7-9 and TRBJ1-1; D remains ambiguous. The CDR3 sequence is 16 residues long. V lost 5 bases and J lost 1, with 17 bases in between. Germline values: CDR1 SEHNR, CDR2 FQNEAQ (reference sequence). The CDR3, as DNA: TGTGCCAGCAGCCCCTGGGCAGGAGCCCCGAACACTGAAGCTTTCTTT. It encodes CASSPWAGAPNTEAFF.